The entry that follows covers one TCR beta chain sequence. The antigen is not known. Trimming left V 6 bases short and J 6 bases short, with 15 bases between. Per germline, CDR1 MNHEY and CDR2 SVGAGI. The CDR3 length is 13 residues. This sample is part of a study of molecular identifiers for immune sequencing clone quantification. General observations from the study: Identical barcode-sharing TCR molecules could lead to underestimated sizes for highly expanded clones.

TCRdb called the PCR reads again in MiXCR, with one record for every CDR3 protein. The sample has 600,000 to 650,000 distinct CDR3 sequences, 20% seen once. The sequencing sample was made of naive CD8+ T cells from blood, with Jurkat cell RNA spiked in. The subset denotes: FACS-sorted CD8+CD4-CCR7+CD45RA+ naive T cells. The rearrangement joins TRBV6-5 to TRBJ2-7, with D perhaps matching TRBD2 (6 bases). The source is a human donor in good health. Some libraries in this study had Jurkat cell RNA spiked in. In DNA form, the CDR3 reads TGTGCCAGCAGCAAAGGGACTTCTGTCGAGCAGTACTTC. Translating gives CASSKGTSVEQYF.